These 25 T cell receptor beta chains were sequenced from one sample in a study of blood T cell repertoires in COVID-19. The table came from immunoSEQ multiplex PCR; TCRdb's copy has only in-frame clones and leaves some out. The data hold approximately 29,000 clones, with about two thirds observed a single time. Sequenced material: peripheral blood. Source of these receptors: a boy aged 2-9 years with active or convalescent COVID-19.

This clone appeared a few times. This chain links TRBV27 with TRBJ2-7, with 7 bases identical to TRBD1. CDR1 is MNHEY, CDR2 SMNVEV, per germline (reference sequence). This CDR3 has 15 amino acids. J gave up 0 bases and V 6 bases, and 8 bases lay outside the gene matches. CDR3 nucleotide sequence: TGTGCCAGCAGAACCACAGGGGTCTCCTCCTACGAGCAGTACTTC. It is translated as CASRTTGVSSYEQYF.

The CDR3: CASSGRDTDTQYF. CDR3 nucleotides: TGCGCCAGCAGTGGCCGGGACACAGATACGCAGTATTTT. The rearrangement links TRBV4-1 to TRBJ2-3; possible D gene TRBD2, 5 bases. This CDR3 is 13 amino acids long. CDR1 and CDR2 from the germline V gene are MGHRA and YSYEKL. Trimming took off 6 bases at V and 2 bases at J, with 9 bases between the two ends.

CDR3 residues: CASSTGVSNQPQHF. DNA of the CDR3: TGTGCCAGTAGTACAGGGGTAAGCAATCAGCCCCAGCATTTT. This chain links TRBV19 with TRBJ1-5; the D gene is possibly TRBD1 (6 bases). Germline loops: CDR1 LNHDA, CDR2 SQIVND (reference sequence). The CDR3 has 14 amino acids. V lost 4 bases, J lost 1 base, and 8 bases lay in between.

The genes are TRBV5-8 and TRBJ2-7, with TRBD2 matching over 10 bases. The J segment lost 1 base and the V segment lost 6 bases, leaving 4 bases of the junction unmatched. Germline V gene data show CDR1 as SGHTS and CDR2 as YDEGEE. CDR3 size: 14 residues. CDR3 amino acids: CASNLAGESYEQYF. The CDR3 DNA reads as TGTGCCAGCAACCTAGCGGGAGAGTCCTACGAGCAGTACTTC.

J is TRBJ1-6 and V is TRBV20-1; D not certain. CDR3 size: 10 residues. Germline V CDR1 and CDR2: DFQATT, SNEGSKA (reference sequence). V was trimmed by 3 bases and J by 16 bases, leaving 10 bases between them. CDR3 nucleotide sequence: TGCAGTGCTAGGTTACACAGACTCCACTTT. Protein: CSARLHRLHF.

V usage is TRBV4-1 and J usage is TRBJ2-3; 9 bases are shared with TRBD2. V shed 3 bases and J 2 bases; nucleotides not matched to a gene: 24. The CDR3 has 22 residues. From germline, CDR1 is MGHRA and CDR2 YSYEKL. CDR3 sequence: CASSHSPPGTSNEARLTDTQYF. CDR3 nucleotides: TGCGCCAGCAGCCATTCTCCGCCCGGGACTAGCAATGAAGCCCGTCTCACAGATACGCAGTATTTT.

J is TRBJ2-5 and V is TRBV9, with a tentative D call TRBD2 (6 bases). Germline assignment: CDR1 SGDLS and CDR2 YYNGEE. This CDR3 has 13 residues. Trimming shortened V by 4 bases and J by 1 base, and 8 bases separated the two germline ends. The CDR3 region is CASSPRGQETQYF. As DNA, the CDR3 is TGTGCCAGCAGCCCGCGGGGCCAAGAGACCCAGTACTTC.

V usage is TRBV11-2 and J usage is TRBJ2-5; 8 bases line up with TRBD2. V lost 5 bases and J lost 5; bases outside the gene matches: 4. CDR3 length: 13 amino acids. Germline V gene data show CDR1 as SGHAT and CDR2 as FQNNGV. CDR3 amino acids: CASSPTGGETQYF. CDR3 nucleotide sequence: TGTGCCAGCAGCCCTACGGGAGGGGAGACCCAGTACTTC.

This clone came up once. The rearrangement uses TRBV20-1 and TRBJ1-2, with 7 bases aligning to TRBD1. This CDR3 is 13 amino acids long. Germline loops: CDR1 DFQATT, CDR2 SNEGSKA (reference sequence). Losses at the gene ends were 3 bases for V and 7 bases for J; bases not matched to a gene: 8. CDR3 sequence (DNA): TGCAGTGCTAGTTCGGCGACAGGGAGTGGCTACACCTTC. Encoded protein: CSASSATGSGYTF.

The CDR3 sequence is CASSQGRDSPLHF. For the CDR3, the DNA is TGTGCCAGCTCACAGGGGAGGGATTCACCCCTCCACTTT. V and J are TRBV18 and TRBJ1-6, with D possibly TRBD1 on 5 matching bases. V was clipped by 4 bases and J by 8 bases, with 9 bases between them. Germline V CDR1 and CDR2: KGHSH, LQKENI. This CDR3 is built from 13 residues.

This clone was counted between two and nine times. The chain carries TRBV19 and TRBJ2-4; D remains unclear. CDR1 is LNHDA and CDR2 is SQIVND in the germline V gene (reference sequence). V was trimmed by 6 bases and J by 1 base, leaving 19 bases between them. CDR3 length: 17 residues. CDR3 sequence: CASSATPRGIAKNIQYF. The CDR3 coding sequence is TGTGCCAGTAGCGCCACCCCTCGAGGAATTGCCAAAAACATTCAGTACTTC.

The chain combines TRBV2 with TRBJ2-1; 10 bases line up with TRBD2. The CDR3 loop spans 16 amino acids. The germline CDR1 and CDR2 sequences are SNHLY and FYNNEI. J was trimmed by 8 bases and V by 1 base; bases with no gene match: 8. CDR3 sequence (DNA): TGTGCCAGCAGTGAAGGGCTGAGCGGGAGGGGAGATGAGCAGTTCTTC. This gives the protein CASSEGLSGRGDEQFF. Complete variable domain (other parts from reference TRBV2 and TRBJ2-1): EPEVTQTPSHQVTQMGQEVILRCVPISNHLYFYWYRQILGQKVEFLVSFYNNEISEKSEIFDDQFSVERPDGSNFTLKIRSTKLEDSAMYFCASSEGLSGRGDEQFFGPGTRLTVL.

The rearrangement links TRBV28 to TRBJ1-5; D gene uncertain. Trimming took off 6 bases at V and 6 bases at J, with 9 bases between the two ends. Germline values: CDR1 MDHEN, CDR2 SYDVKM. There are 12 residues in the CDR3. CDR3 nucleotide sequence: TGTGCCAGCAGAATCCGGGTTCAGCCCCAGCATTTT. This sequence encodes CASRIRVQPQHF.

This chain joins TRBV7-9 and TRBJ1-2, with TRBD1 identical over 9 bases. Germline CDR1 reads SEHNR; CDR2 reads FQNEAQ (reference sequence). CDR3 length: 17 residues. Unmatched junction bases numbered 15, after V lost 6 bases and J lost 4 bases. CDR3: CASRQVTGGTSGYGYTF. The DNA for the CDR3 is TGTGCCAGCAGGCAGGTCACAGGGGGCACCTCGGGCTATGGCTACACCTTC.

The chain employs TRBV2 and TRBJ1-4; 8 bases fit TRBD1. Looked up from germline, CDR1 is SNHLY and CDR2 is FYNNEI. The V segment lost 6 bases and the J segment 4 bases; nucleotides outside the gene matches: 7. This CDR3 comprises 15 residues. CDR3 nucleotides: TGTGCCAGCAGGAGACAGGGGCTTTATAATGAAAAACTGTTTTTT. Amino acids: CASRRQGLYNEKLFF. Using reference TRBV2 and TRBJ1-4 for the parts outside the CDR3, the full variable domain is EPEVTQTPSHQVTQMGQEVILRCVPISNHLYFYWYRQILGQKVEFLVSFYNNEISEKSEIFDDQFSVERPDGSNFTLKIRSTKLEDSAMYFCASRRQGLYNEKLFFGSGTQLSVL.

V is TRBV6-5 and J is TRBJ1-3, with 7 bases that match TRBD1. Germline CDR1 is MNHEY and CDR2 is SVGAGI. J was trimmed by 4 bases and V by 4 bases; bases with no gene match: 10. This CDR3 region has 16 residues. CDR3 sequence reads: CASSSPRRTGGNTIYF. The CDR3 nucleotides are TGTGCCAGCAGTTCCCCGCGCCGGACAGGCGGAAACACCATATATTTT.

This chain uses TRBV2 with TRBJ1-6, with 9 bases identical to TRBD1. The CDR3 is made up of 15 amino acids. After removal of 6 bases from V and 8 bases from J, the junction contained 8 bases not matched to a gene. Per the germline V gene, CDR1 is SNHLY and CDR2 is FYNNEI. CDR3 residues: CASRGQGLGDSPLHF. CDR3 nucleotides: TGTGCCAGCAGGGGACAGGGTCTGGGGGATTCACCCCTCCACTTT.

V is TRBV6-4 and J is TRBJ1-6, with no clear D. Germline V gene lookup returns CDR1 MRHNA and CDR2 SNTAGT. The CDR3 length is 15 residues. V dropped 0 bases and J dropped 6 bases, with 9 bases sitting between them. DNA of the CDR3: TGTGCCAGCAGTGACTCGCCAGTTTCTAATTCACCCCTCCACTTT. Amino acids: CASSDSPVSNSPLHF.

This clone was counted a few times. V and J are TRBV11-2 and TRBJ2-1; 7 bases line up with TRBD1. The CDR3 is made up of 14 amino acids. The V and J ends lost 1 base and 8 bases, in that order; junction bases with no gene match: 5. Germline V gene sequence: CDR1 SGHAT, CDR2 FQNNGV. DNA of the CDR3: TGTGCCAGCAGCTTAGGACAGGGAGTTTATGAGCAGTTCTTC. Its protein product is CASSLGQGVYEQFF. Full variable domain (rest looked up from reference TRBV11-2 and TRBJ2-1): EAGVAQSPRYKIIEKRQSVAFWCNPISGHATLYWYQQILGQGPKLLIQFQNNGVVDDSQLPKDRFSAERLKGVDSTLKIQPAKLEDSAVYLCASSLGQGVYEQFFGPGTRLTVL.

The chain joins TRBV10-3 to TRBJ2-7, with a tentative D call TRBD1 (6 bases). Germline V gives CDR1 ENHRY, CDR2 SYGVKD. The CDR3 is 13 residues long. V lost 1 base, J lost 6 bases, and 10 bases lay in between. Here the CDR3 reads CAISEFVGGEQYF. The CDR3 nucleotides read TGTGCCATCAGTGAGTTCGTAGGGGGCGAGCAGTACTTC.

The sample holds a few counts of this clone. The V gene is TRBV21-1, the J gene TRBJ2-5; TRBD2 is the table's D call, not checked against the DNA. TRBV21-1 constitutes a pseudogene. The CDR3 is made up of 17 amino acids. The CDR3 sequence is CASSKSPSTGLQETQYF. For the CDR3, the DNA is TGTGCCAGCAGCAAATCCCCTAGCACCGGACTCCAAGAGACCCAGTACTTC.

This chain joins TRBV7-9 and TRBJ1-2; no clear D. Trimming stripped 1 base from V and 4 bases from J, with 16 bases between. CDR1 and CDR2 from the germline V gene are SEHNR and FQNEAQ (reference sequence). The CDR3 is 16 amino acids. CDR3 bases: TGTGCCAGCAGCTTAGAGCGGTCCTATACCGGCTATGGCTACACCTTC. This gives the protein CASSLERSYTGYGYTF.

The chain carries TRBV5-4 and TRBJ2-5; D gene ambiguous. V gave up 1 base and J gave up 5 bases, with 12 bases separating them. The CDR3 extends over 14 amino acids. The germline gives CDR1 SGHNT, CDR2 YYREEE (reference sequence). The CDR3 region is CASSLNKFGETQYF. CDR3 bases: TGTGCCAGCAGCTTGAACAAATTCGGGGAGACCCAGTACTTC.

The chain uses TRBV27 and TRBJ1-5; TRBD1 matches at 11 bases. Germline trimming cut 2 bases from V and 2 bases from J; bases unmatched to any gene: 2. This CDR3 region has 16 residues. Germline V lookup: CDR1 MNHEY, CDR2 SMNVEV (reference sequence). CDR3 protein: CASSLRTGGGNQPQHF. The CDR3 DNA is TGTGCCAGCAGTTTAAGGACAGGGGGCGGCAATCAGCCCCAGCATTTT.

The genes are TRBV7-9 and TRBJ2-2, with D hard to call. The ends were cut back, 2 bases at V and 4 bases at J, with 5 bases in the middle. The CDR3 extends over 13 amino acids. CDR1 and CDR2 from the germline V gene are SEHNR and FQNEAQ (reference sequence). CDR3 in amino acids: CASSLSGTGELFF. The DNA for the CDR3 is TGTGCCAGCAGCTTATCAGGCACCGGGGAGCTGTTTTTT.